This T cell receptor beta chain is from a study of blood T cell repertoires in COVID-19. Libraries were prepared by immunoSEQ multiplex PCR; TCRdb keeps only in-frame clonotypes and omits some of them. The data hold about 260,000 clones, with more than 80% observed a single time. The V gene lost 4 bases and the J gene lost 5 bases, with 18 bases spanning the gap. This CDR3 has 15 amino acids. Germline V lookup: CDR1 MNHEY, CDR2 SVGAGI. Material: peripheral blood. The sequence was collected from a woman in her thirties or forties with acute or convalescent COVID-19. This chain links TRBV6-5 with TRBJ2-7; perhaps TRBD1 as D (7 bases). CDR3 region: CASSSLSGGRHEQYV. CDR3 nucleotides: TGTGCCAGCAGTTCCCTCTCAGGGGGGCGCCACGAGCAGTACGTC.